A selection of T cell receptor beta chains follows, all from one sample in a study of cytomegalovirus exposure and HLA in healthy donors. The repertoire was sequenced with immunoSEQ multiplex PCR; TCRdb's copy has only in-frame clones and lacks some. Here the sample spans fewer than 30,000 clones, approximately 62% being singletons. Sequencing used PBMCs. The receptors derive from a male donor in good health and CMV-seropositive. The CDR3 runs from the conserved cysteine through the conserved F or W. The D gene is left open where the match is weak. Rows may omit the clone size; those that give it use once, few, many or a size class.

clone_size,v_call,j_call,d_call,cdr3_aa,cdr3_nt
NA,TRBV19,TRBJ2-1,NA,CASTSNRDSSYNEQFF,TGTGCCAGTACCTCAAACAGGGATAGCTCCTACAATGAGCAGTTCTTC
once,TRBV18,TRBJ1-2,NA,CASSPGSADYNYGYTF,TGTGCCAGCTCACCTGGCTCGGCCGACTATAACTATGGCTACACCTTC
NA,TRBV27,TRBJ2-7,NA,CASSSWDIIYEQYF,TGTGCCAGCAGTTCCTGGGACATCATCTACGAGCAGTACTTC
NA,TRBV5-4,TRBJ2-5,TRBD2,CASSRLAGGLQETQYF,TGTGCCAGCAGCCGACTAGCGGGAGGCCTCCAGGAGACCCAGTACTTC
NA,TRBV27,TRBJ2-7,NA,CASSFARGQYF,TGTGCCAGCAGTTTCGCCAGGGGGCAGTACTTC
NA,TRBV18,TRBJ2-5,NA,CASSPLLQETQYF,TGTGCCAGCTCACCACTACTACAAGAGACCCAGTACTTC
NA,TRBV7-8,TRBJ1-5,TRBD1,CASSFSLDRGSQPQHF,TGTGCCAGCAGCTTTTCCCTTGACAGGGGGAGTCAGCCCCAGCATTTT
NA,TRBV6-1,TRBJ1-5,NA,CASSEGAGIRNQPQHF,TGTGCCAGCAGTGAAGGGGCAGGGATCAGGAATCAGCCCCAGCATTTT
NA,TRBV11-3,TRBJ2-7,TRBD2,CASSPTSGNPYEQYF,TGTGCCAGCAGCCCGACTAGCGGGAACCCCTACGAGCAGTACTTC
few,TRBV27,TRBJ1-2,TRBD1,CASSSRDSGYTF,TGTGCCAGCAGTAGCCGGGACAGTGGCTACACCTTC
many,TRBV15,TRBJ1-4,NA,CATSRVPSEKLFF,TGTGCCACCAGCAGAGTACCCAGTGAAAAACTGTTTTTT
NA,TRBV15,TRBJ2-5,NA,CATITAGLASAFDQETQYF,TGTGCCACCATCACCGCGGGGCTGGCTAGCGCATTCGACCAAGAGACCCAGTACTTC
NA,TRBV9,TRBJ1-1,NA,CASSVEAGANTEAFF,TGTGCCAGCAGCGTAGAGGCAGGGGCGAACACTGAGGCTTTCTTT
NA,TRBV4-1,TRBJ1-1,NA,CASSLRVGEEGTEAFF,TGCGCCAGCAGCCTCCGTGTTGGGGAGGAGGGCACTGAAGCTTTCTTT
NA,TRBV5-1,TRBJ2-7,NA,CASSTINRDTEQYF,TGCGCCAGCAGCACCATAAACCGGGACACGGAGCAGTACTTC
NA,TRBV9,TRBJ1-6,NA,CASSVEPGHSPLHF,TGTGCCAGCAGCGTAGAGCCAGGGCATTCACCCCTCCACTTT
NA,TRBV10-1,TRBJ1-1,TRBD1,CASRDDRVGTEAFF,TGCGCCAGCAGGGATGACAGGGTGGGGACTGAAGCTTTCTTT
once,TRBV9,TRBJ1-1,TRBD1,CASSVTGDIDTEAFF,TGTGCCAGCAGCGTGACAGGGGATATTGACACTGAAGCTTTCTTT
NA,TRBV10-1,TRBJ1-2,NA,CASSLDTRDGYTF,TGCGCCAGCAGTCTGGACACCCGGGATGGCTACACCTTC
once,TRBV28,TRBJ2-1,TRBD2,CASGLVRYEQFF,TGTGCCAGCGGACTAGTTCGTTATGAGCAGTTCTTC
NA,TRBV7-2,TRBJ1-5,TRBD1,CASSPHRGSNQPQHF,TGTGCCAGCAGCCCGCACAGGGGTAGCAATCAGCCCCAGCATTTT
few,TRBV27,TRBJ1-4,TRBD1,CASSLSRWTGDEKLFF,TGTGCCAGCAGTTTATCGCGCTGGACAGGGGATGAAAAACTGTTTTTT
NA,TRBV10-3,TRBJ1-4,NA,CAISVALNEKLFF,TGTGCCATCAGTGTCGCGCTTAATGAAAAACTGTTTTTT
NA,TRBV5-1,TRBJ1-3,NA,CASSRDRSSGNTIYF,TGCGCCAGCAGCCGCGACAGGAGCTCTGGAAACACCATATATTTT
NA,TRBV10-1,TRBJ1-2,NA,CASSESSSYGYTF,TGCGCCAGCAGTGAGTCGTCGAGCTATGGCTACACCTTC
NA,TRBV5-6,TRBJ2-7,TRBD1,CASSVTGGYEQYF,TGTGCCAGCAGCGTGACAGGGGGCTACGAGCAGTACTTC
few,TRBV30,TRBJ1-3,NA,CAGRRAARSSGNTIYF,TGTGCCGGCCGGAGGGCAGCAAGGTCCTCTGGAAACACCATATATTTT
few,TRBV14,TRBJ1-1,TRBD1,CASSHPGQAGTEAFF,TGTGCCAGCAGCCATCCCGGACAGGCTGGCACTGAAGCTTTCTTT
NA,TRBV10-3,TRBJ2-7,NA,CAISSPGDTYEQYF,TGTGCCATCAGTTCTCCGGGAGATACCTACGAGCAGTACTTC
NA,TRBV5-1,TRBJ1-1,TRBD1,CASSYSDRTEAFF,TGCGCCAGCAGTTATTCGGACAGGACTGAAGCTTTCTTT
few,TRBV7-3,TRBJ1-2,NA,CASSPGGGHGYTF,TGTGCCAGCAGCCCCGGGGGGGGTCATGGCTACACCTTC
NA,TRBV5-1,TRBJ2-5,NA,CASRPWGGAETQYF,TGCGCCAGCAGGCCTTGGGGCGGGGCGGAGACCCAGTACTTC
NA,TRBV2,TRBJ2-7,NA,CASSAGPSYEQYF,TGTGCCAGCAGTGCAGGGCCCTCCTACGAGCAGTACTTC
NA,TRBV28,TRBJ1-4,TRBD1,CASSPGQGEKLFF,TGTGCCAGCAGTCCCGGACAGGGGGAAAAACTGTTTTTT
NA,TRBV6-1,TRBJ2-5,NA,CASKDTGGATQYF,TGTGCCAGCAAGGATACAGGGGGGGCGACCCAGTACTTC
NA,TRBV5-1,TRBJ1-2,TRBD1,CASSTRPGGTANYGYTF,TGCGCCAGCAGTACGAGACCAGGGGGCACTGCCAACTATGGCTACACCTTC
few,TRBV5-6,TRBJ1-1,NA,CASSLGTSEAFF,TGTGCCAGCAGCTTGGGGACATCTGAAGCTTTCTTT
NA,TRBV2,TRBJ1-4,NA,CASNREGGANEKLFF,TGTGCCAGCAACAGGGAGGGGGGAGCTAATGAAAAACTGTTTTTT
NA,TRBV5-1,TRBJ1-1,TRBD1,CASSYRTGGNTEAFF,TGCGCCAGCAGCTACAGGACAGGAGGGAACACTGAAGCTTTCTTT
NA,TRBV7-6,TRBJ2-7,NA,CASSLGSYEQYF,TGTGCCAGCAGCTTAGGGAGCTACGAGCAGTACTTC
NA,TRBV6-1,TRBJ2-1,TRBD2,CASRHSGGPYNEQFF,TGTGCCAGCAGACATAGCGGGGGACCTTACAATGAGCAGTTCTTC
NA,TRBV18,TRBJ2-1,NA,CASSPQEGPNEQFF,TGTGCCAGCTCACCCCAGGAGGGACCAAATGAGCAGTTCTTC
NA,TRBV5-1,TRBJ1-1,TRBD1,CASRENQGAREAFF,TGCGCCAGCAGGGAAAACCAGGGGGCGCGGGAAGCTTTCTTT
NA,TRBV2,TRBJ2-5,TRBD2,CAEFLGGGFQETQYF,TGTGCCGAGTTCCTGGGCGGGGGGTTCCAAGAGACCCAGTACTTC
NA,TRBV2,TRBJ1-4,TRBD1,CAGTGLGEKLFF,TGTGCCGGGACAGGGTTAGGTGAAAAACTGTTTTTT
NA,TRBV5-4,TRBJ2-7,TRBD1,CASSPPGQGHEQYF,TGTGCCAGCAGCCCGCCGGGACAGGGCCACGAGCAGTACTTC
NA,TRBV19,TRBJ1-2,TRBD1,CASSLSVGQGVGYGYTF,TGTGCCAGTAGTCTCTCAGTGGGACAGGGGGTTGGCTATGGCTACACCTTC
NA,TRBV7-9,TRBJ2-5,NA,CASSLGGAGQETQYF,TGTGCCAGCAGCTTAGGGGGCGCGGGGCAAGAGACCCAGTACTTC
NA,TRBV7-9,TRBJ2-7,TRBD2,CASSPRGTSGYEQYF,TGTGCCAGCAGCCCGAGGGGGACTAGCGGTTACGAGCAGTACTTC
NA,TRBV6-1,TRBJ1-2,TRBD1,CASSDTTGGRNYGYTF,TGTGCCAGCAGTGACACCACAGGGGGGAGGAACTATGGCTACACCTTC
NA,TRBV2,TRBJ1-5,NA,CASTPKRGGGQPQHF,TGTGCCAGCACCCCCAAGCGGGGAGGGGGTCAGCCCCAGCATTTT
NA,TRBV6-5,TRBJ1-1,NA,CASSFSPGGDTEAFF,TGTGCCAGCAGTTTCTCTCCCGGGGGTGACACTGAAGCTTTCTTT
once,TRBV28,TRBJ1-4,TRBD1,CASSQGGSEKLFF,TGTGCCAGCTCACAGGGGGGTAGCGAAAAACTGTTTTTT
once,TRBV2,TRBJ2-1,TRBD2,CASRAGGSYNEQFF,TGTGCCAGCAGAGCGGGGGGGAGCTACAATGAGCAGTTCTTC
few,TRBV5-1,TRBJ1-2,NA,CASSLGTPINYGYTF,TGCGCCAGCAGCTTGGGGACACCGATTAACTATGGCTACACCTTC
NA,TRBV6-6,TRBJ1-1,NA,CASRLTGSDEAFF,TGTGCCAGCAGGCTGACAGGAAGCGATGAAGCTTTCTTT